This T cell receptor (beta chain) stems from a study of cytomegalovirus exposure and HLA in healthy donors. PCR employed 60 Vbeta and 13 Jbeta primers. The table came from immunoSEQ multiplex PCR; TCRdb's copy has only in-frame clones and leaves some out. In the table there are 250,000 or so clones, 80% to 85% of which are singletons. In this sample, this clone turned up a few times. Its antigen is not known. J gave up 1 base and V 2 bases, and 6 bases lay outside the gene matches. The CDR3 has 16 residues. Germline CDR1 SGDLS, CDR2 YYNGEE. Study observations and caveats: For most TCR sequences rarity was the rule, although some public TCRs occurred in many donors.

The J gene is TRBJ1-2, the V gene TRBV9, with 9 bases identical to TRBD1. The source is a woman aged 60 to 75 in good health and CMV-seropositive. The specimen was PBMCs. The CDR3 coding sequence is TGTGCCAGCAGCGTGGGGAACAGGGGGCGTAACTATGGCTACACCTTC. Protein sequence: CASSVGNRGRNYGYTF. Full variable domain (missing parts from reference TRBV9 and TRBJ1-2): DSGVTQTPKHLITATGQRVTLRCSPRSGDLSVYWYQQSLDQGLQFLIQYYNGEERAKGNILERFSAQQFPDLHSELNLSSLELGDSALYFCASSVGNRGRNYGYTFGSGTRLTVV.